This TCR beta chain was obtained from a study of blood T cell repertoires in COVID-19. Study background: Samples representing acute and convalescent COVID-19 were sourced from the United States, Italy and Spain.

The CDR3 has 16 residues. Looked up from germline, CDR1 is SGHNT and CDR2 is YENEEA. The junction had 11 bases not matched to a gene; V was cut back by 5 bases and J by 6 bases. Seattle patients were enrolled during active infection and followed longitudinally. Per the authors' pipeline: Reference gene primer amplification gave nucleated cell count estimates. Sequencing was performed with immunoSEQ multiplex PCR; in TCRdb, only in-frame clones are kept and a portion is missing. The V and J calls and clone size come from that table; D and trimming were worked out from the DNA. Of some 220,000 clones listed, 85% are singletons.

The V call is TRBV11-3, the J call TRBJ2-1, with TRBD1 identical over 9 bases. The clonotype originates from a woman aged 70-85 years with COVID-19, enrolled during active disease. The sequencing sample was made of peripheral blood. CDR3: CASSPRTGEWANEQFF. The CDR3 coding sequence is TGTGCCAGCAGCCCCAGGACAGGGGAGTGGGCCAATGAGCAGTTCTTC.